This TCR beta chain was recorded in a study of blood T cell repertoires in COVID-19. Study overall: Nucleic acid was either cDNA or gDNA, and it came from T cells, B-cell-depleted T cells, or PBMCs.

Enrollees, about 18 to 95 years old, lived in about two dozen US areas. Categorization into cohorts depended on clinical history that participants reported. Germline lookup yields CDR1 SGHNT and CDR2 YYREEE (reference sequence). This CDR3 contains 14 residues. Trimming cost V 2 bases and J 2 bases; bases outside gene matches: 3. Generated by immunoSEQ multiplex PCR, the TCRdb table keeps only in-frame clones and is missing some. The profile covers roughly 220,000 clones, with over 75% appearing a single time and roughly 3.7% taken by the ten largest. This clonotype was sampled from a woman under 30 in a cohort exposed to, infected with or recovered from COVID-19 (not recorded which). The V and J genes are TRBV5-4 and TRBJ2-7; 8 bases align to TRBD1. The sample was PBMCs or T cells enriched from blood (not recorded which). CDR3 sequence (DNA): TGTGCCAGCAGCTTTGAACAGGGGGCCTACGAGCAGTACTTC. It is translated as CASSFEQGAYEQYF.